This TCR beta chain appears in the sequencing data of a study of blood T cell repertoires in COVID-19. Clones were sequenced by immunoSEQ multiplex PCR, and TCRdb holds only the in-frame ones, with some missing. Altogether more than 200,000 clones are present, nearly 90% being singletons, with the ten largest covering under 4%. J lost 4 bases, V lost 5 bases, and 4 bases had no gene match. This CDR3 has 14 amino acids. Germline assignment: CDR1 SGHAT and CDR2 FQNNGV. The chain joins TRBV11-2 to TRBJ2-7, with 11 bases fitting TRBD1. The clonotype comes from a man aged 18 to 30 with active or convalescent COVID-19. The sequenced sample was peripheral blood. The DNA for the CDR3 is TGTGCCAGCAGCCTCCGGGACAGGGGGTACGAGCAGTACTTC. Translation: CASSLRDRGYEQYF. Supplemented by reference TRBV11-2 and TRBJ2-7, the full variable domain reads EAGVAQSPRYKIIEKRQSVAFWCNPISGHATLYWYQQILGQGPKLLIQFQNNGVVDDSQLPKDRFSAERLKGVDSTLKIQPAKLEDSAVYLCASSLRDRGYEQYFGPGTRLTVT.